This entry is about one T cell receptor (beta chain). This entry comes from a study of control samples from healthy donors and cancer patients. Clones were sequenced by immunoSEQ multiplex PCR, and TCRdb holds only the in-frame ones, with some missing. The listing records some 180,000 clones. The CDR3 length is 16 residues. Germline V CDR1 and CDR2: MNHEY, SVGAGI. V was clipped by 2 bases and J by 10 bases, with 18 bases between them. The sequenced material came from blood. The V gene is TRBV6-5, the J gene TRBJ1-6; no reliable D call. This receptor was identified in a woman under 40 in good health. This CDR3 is CASSYAPGPAGSPLHF. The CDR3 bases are TGTGCCAGCAGTTACGCGCCCGGGCCGGCGGGGTCACCCCTCCACTTT.